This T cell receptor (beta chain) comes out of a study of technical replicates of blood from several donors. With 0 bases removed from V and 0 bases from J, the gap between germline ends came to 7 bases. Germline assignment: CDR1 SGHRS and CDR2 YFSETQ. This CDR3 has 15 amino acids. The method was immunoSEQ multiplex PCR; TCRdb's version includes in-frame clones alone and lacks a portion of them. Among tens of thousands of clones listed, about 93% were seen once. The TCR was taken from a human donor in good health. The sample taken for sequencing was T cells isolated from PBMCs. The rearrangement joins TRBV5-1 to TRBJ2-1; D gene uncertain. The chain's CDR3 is CASSLDLPSYNEQFF. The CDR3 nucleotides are TGCGCCAGCAGCTTGGACCTACCCTCCTACAATGAGCAGTTCTTC.